This section outlines one TCR beta chain sequence together with its context. The antigen is not known. This CDR3 spans 15 amino acids. CDR1 is MDHEN, CDR2 SYDVKM, per germline. V was cut by 2 bases and J by 5 bases, with 13 bases left in between. Time point described: cycle 4 day 1 (C4D1), after 6 weeks of nivolumab. Every patient had relapsed following autologous stem cell transplantation, and cohorts differed in brentuximab vedotin exposure. The data were obtained in a study of PD-1 blockade in classical Hodgkin lymphoma. Clones were read by immunoSEQ multiplex PCR, and TCRdb kept only the in-frame ones, dropping some. The sample has fewer than 95,000 clones, about 83% seen once. Regarding the study as a whole: Whereas CD4+ TCR diversity had risen significantly by C4D1, CD8+ TCR diversity had not.

The sample here was peripheral blood mononuclear cells (PBMCs), taken before the fourth cycle of nivolumab. This TCR derives from a human donor with classical Hodgkin lymphoma. The chain links TRBV28 to TRBJ1-5, with D perhaps matching TRBD1 (6 bases). The CDR3: CASSLTGTTHQPQHF. CDR3 coding DNA: TGTGCCAGCAGTTTAACCGGGACAACTCATCAGCCCCAGCATTTT.